One T cell receptor (beta chain) is described in this entry. As yet, its antigen is unknown. The V end was cut by 6 bases, the J end by 8 bases, with 17 bases between. CDR1 is SGHRS, CDR2 YFSETQ, per germline. This CDR3 comprises 13 residues. Profiled with immunoSEQ multiplex PCR; TCRdb holds only in-frame clones, not every one. The sample carries more than 20,000 clones, approximately 82% recorded once. Unexposed donor CD4+ T cells date from about 2010-2019, before the COVID-19 pandemic. Isolation of CD4+ T cells took place after about 10 days in culture. Cells permitting, SARS-CoV-2 S/N and four cold-coronavirus spikes were tested on unexposed-donor CD4+ T cells. The record originates from a study of CD4 T cells in relation to SARS-CoV-2 and coronaviruses. The overall study: PBMCs were cultured with antigen for roughly 10 days before TCR beta sequencing. No peptide or an HIV-1 Nef peptide pool served as negative control.

Study observations and caveats: Roughly 65% of donors had memory CD4+ clonotypes crossrecognizing SARS-CoV-2 and common cold coronavirus spike.

The clonotype originates from a human donor in good health. The chain employs TRBV5-1 and TRBJ1-2; perhaps TRBD1 as D (6 bases). Sample: CD4+ T cells from PBMCs, cultured in vitro. CDR3 sequence: CASTPAGVNGYTF. In nucleotides, the CDR3 is TGCGCCAGCACCCCCGCAGGGGTTAACGGCTACACCTTC.